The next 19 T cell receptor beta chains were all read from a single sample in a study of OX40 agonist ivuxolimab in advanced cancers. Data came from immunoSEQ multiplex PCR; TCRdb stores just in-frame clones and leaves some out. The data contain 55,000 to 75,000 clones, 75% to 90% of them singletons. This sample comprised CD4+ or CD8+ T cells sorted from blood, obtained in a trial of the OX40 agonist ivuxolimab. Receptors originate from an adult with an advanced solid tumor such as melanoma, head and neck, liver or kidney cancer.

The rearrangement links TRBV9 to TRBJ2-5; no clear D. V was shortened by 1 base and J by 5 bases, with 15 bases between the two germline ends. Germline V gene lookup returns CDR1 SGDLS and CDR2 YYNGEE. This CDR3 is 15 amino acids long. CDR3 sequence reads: CASSVQVEWAETQYF. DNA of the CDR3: TGTGCCAGCAGCGTACAGGTCGAGTGGGCGGAGACCCAGTACTTC.

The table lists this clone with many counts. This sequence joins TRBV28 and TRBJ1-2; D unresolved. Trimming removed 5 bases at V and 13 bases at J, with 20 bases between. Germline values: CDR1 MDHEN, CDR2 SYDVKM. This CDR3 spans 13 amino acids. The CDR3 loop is CASSPPRIAASTF. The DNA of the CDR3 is TGTGCCAGCAGTCCCCCGAGGATCGCCGCTTCCACCTTC.

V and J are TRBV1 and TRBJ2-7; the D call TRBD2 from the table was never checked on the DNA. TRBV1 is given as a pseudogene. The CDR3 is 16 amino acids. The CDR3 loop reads CTSSQDFRGRPYEQYF. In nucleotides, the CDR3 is TGCACCAGCAGCCAAGACTTCCGAGGGAGACCCTACGAGCAGTACTTC.

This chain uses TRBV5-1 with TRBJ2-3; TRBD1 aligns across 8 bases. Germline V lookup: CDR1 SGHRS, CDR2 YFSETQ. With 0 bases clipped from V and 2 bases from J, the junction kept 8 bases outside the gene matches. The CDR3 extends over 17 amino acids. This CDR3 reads CASSLAGTGSPTDTQYF. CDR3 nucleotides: TGCGCCAGCAGCTTGGCCGGGACAGGATCGCCCACAGATACGCAGTATTTT.

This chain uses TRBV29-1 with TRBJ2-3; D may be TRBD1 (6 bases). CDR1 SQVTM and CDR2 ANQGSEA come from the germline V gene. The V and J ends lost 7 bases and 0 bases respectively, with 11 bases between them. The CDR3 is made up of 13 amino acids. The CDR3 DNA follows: TGCAGCGGCGGACAGCACAGCACAGATACGCAGTATTTT. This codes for CSGGQHSTDTQYF.

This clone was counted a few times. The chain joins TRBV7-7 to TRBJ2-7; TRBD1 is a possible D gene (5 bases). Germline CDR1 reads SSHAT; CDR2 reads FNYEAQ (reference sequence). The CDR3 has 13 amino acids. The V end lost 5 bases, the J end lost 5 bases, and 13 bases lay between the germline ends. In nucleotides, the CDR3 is TGTGCCAGCAGCGCTACAGGTAGCCACGAGCAGTACTTC. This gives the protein CASSATGSHEQYF.

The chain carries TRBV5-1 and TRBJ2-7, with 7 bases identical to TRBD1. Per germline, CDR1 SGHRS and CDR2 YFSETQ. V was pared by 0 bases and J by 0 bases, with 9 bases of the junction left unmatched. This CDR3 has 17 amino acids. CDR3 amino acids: CASSLGRTGQNSYEQYF. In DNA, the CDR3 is TGCGCCAGCAGCTTGGGACGAACGGGACAGAACTCCTACGAGCAGTACTTC.

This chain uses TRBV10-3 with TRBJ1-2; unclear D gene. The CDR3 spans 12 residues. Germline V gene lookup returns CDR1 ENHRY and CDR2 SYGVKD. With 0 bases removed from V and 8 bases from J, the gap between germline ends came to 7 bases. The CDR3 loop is CAISESITGYTF. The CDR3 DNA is TGTGCCATCAGTGAGTCCATCACCGGCTACACCTTC.

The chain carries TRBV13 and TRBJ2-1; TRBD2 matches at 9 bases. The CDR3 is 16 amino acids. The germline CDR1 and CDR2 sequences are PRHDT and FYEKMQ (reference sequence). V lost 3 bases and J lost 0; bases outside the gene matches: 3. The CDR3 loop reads CASSFLAGSSYNEQFF. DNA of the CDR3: TGTGCCAGCAGCTTTCTAGCGGGGAGCTCCTACAATGAGCAGTTCTTC.

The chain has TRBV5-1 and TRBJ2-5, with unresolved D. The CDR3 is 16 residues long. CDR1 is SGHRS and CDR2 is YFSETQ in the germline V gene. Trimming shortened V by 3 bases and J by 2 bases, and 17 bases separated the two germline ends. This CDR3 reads CASSSEPGLTQETQYF. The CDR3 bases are TGCGCCAGCAGCTCAGAGCCGGGCCTAACGCAAGAGACCCAGTACTTC.

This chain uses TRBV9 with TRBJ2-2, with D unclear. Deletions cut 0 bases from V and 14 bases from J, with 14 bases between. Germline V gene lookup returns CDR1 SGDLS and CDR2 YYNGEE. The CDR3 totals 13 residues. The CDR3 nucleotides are TGTGCCAGCAGCGTAGAAGTCCGAACGGGTCTGTTTTTT. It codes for CASSVEVRTGLFF.

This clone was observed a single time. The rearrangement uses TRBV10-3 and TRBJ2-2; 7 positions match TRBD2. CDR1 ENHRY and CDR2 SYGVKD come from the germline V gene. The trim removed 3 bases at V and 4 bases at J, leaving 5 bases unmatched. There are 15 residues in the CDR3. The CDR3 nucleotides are TGTGCCATCAGTGATTGGGGGAGGGGCACCGGGGAGCTGTTTTTT. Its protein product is CAISDWGRGTGELFF.

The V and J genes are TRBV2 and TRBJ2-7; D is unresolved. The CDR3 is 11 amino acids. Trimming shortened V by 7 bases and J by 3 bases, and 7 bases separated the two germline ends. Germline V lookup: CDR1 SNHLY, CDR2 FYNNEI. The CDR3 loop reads CASTLSYEQYF. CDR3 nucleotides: TGTGCCAGCACCCTTAGCTACGAGCAGTACTTC. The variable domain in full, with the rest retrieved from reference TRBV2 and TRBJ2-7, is EPEVTQTPSHQVTQMGQEVILRCVPISNHLYFYWYRQILGQKVEFLVSFYNNEISEKSEIFDDQFSVERPDGSNFTLKIRSTKLEDSAMYFCASTLSYEQYFGPGTRLTVT.

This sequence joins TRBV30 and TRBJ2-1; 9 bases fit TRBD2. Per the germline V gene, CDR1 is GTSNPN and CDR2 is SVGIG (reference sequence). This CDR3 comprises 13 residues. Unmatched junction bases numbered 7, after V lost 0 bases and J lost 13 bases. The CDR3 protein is CAWSVATSGTQFF. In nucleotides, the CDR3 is TGTGCCTGGAGTGTTGCGACTAGCGGAACTCAGTTCTTC.

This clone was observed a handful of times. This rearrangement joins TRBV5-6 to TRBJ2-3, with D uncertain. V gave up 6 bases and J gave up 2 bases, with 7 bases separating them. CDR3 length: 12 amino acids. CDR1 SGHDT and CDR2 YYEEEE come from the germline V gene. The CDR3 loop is CASIADTDTQYF. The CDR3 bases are TGTGCCAGCATTGCCGACACAGATACGCAGTATTTT. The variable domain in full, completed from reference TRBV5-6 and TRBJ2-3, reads DAGVTQSPTHLIKTRGQQVTLRCSPKSGHDTVSWYQQALGQGPQFIFQYYEEEERQRGNFPDRFSGHQFPNYSSELNVNALLLGDSALYLCASIADTDTQYFGPGTRLTVL.

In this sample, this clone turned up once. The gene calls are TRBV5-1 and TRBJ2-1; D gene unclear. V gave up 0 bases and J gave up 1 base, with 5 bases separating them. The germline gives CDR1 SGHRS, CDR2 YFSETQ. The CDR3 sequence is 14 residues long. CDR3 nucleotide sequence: TGCGCCAGCAGCTTGGGGCAATCCTACAATGAGCAGTTCTTC. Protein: CASSLGQSYNEQFF.

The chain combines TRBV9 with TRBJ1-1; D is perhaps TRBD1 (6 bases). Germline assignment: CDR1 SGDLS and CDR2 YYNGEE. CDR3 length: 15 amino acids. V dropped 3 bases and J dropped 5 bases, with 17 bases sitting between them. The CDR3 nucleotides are TGTGCCAGCAGCGAGAGGGCTAGAGGGGGAACTGAAGCTTTCTTT. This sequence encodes CASSERARGGTEAFF.

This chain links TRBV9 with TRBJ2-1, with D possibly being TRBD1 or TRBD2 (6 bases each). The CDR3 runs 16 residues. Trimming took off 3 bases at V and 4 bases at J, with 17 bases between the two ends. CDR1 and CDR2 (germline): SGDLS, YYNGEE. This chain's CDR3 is CASSDEGGLEYNEQFF. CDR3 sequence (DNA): TGTGCCAGCAGCGACGAGGGGGGTCTTGAATACAATGAGCAGTTCTTC.

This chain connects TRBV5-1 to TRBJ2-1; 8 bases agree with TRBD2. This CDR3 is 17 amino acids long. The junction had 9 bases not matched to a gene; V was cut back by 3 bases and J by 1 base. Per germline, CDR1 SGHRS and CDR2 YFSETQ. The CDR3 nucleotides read TGCGCCAGCAGCTACGCCGGGACTAGGGGATCCTACAATGAGCAGTTCTTC. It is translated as CASSYAGTRGSYNEQFF.